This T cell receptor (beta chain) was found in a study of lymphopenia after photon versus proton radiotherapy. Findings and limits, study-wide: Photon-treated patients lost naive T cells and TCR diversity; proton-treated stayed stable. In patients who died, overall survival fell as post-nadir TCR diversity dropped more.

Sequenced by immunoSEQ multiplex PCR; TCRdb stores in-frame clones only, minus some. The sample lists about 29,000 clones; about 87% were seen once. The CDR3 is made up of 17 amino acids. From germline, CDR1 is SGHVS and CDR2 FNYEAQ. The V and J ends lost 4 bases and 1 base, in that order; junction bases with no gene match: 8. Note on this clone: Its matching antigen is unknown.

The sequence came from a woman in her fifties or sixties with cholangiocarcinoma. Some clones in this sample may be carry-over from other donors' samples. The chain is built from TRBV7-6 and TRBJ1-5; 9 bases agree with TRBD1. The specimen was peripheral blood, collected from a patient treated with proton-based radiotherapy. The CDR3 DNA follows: TGTGCCAGCAGCTCTCGACAGGGGGTCGTGAGCAATCAGCCCCAGCATTTT. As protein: CASSSRQGVVSNQPQHF.